This TCR beta chain was observed in a study of T cell repertoires in cytomegalovirus infection. Study at large: TCR beta signatures that were public indicated CMV infection and matching HLA type.

TCRdb reprocessed the reads via MiXCR and lists one record per CDR3 protein. This sample has about 300,000 distinct CDR3 sequences, with roughly a tenth found just once. This clonotype was found many times. Germline lookup yields CDR1 LNHDA and CDR2 SQIVND (reference sequence). The CDR3 length is 15 residues. J lost 4 bases, V lost 7 bases, and 7 bases had no gene match. The chain links TRBV19 to TRBJ2-6; TRBD2 agrees at 7 bases. The receptor was derived from a human donor in good health (CMV status not recorded). Some clones in this sample may be carry-over from other donors' samples. The specimen was PBMCs. CDR3: CASTPGGSGANVLTF. In nucleotides, the CDR3 is TGTGCCAGTACCCCCGGGGGGAGCGGGGCCAACGTCCTGACTTTC.